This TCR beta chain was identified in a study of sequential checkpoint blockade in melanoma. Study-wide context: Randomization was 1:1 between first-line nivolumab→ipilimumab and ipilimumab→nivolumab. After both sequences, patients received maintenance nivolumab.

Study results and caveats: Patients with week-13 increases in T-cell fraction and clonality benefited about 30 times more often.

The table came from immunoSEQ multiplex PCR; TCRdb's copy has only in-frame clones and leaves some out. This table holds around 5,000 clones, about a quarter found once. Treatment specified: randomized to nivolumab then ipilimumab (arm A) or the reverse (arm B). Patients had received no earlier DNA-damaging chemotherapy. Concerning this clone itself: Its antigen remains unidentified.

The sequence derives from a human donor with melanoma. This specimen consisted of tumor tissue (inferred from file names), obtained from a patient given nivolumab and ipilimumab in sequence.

CDR3: CASSITENTGELFF. DNA of the CDR3: TGTGCCAGCAGCATCACAGAGAACACCGGGGAGCTGTTTTTT. The V gene is TRBV11-3, the J gene TRBJ2-2; D is unresolved. Per the germline V gene, CDR1 is SGHNT and CDR2 is YENEEA. V was cut by 5 bases and J by 1 base, with 8 bases left in between. The CDR3 spans 14 residues. The entire variable domain, with the rest obtained from reference TRBV11-3 and TRBJ2-2, is as follows: EAGVVQSPRYKIIEKKQPVAFWCNPISGHNTLYWYLQNLGQGPELLIRYENEEAVDDSQLPKDRFSAERLKGVDSTLKIQPAELGDSAVYLCASSITENTGELFFGEGSRLTVL.